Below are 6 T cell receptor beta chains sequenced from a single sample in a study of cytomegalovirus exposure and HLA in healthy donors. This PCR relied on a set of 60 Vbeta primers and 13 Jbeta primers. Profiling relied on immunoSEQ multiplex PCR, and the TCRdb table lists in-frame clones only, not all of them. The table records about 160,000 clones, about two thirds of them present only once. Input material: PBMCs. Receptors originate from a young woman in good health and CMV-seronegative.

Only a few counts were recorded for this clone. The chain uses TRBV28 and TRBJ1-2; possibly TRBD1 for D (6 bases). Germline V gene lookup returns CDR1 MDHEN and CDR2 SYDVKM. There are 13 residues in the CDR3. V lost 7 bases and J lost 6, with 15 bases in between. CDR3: CASIEGGADGYTF. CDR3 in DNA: TGTGCCAGCATCGAGGGGGGGGCCGATGGCTACACCTTC.

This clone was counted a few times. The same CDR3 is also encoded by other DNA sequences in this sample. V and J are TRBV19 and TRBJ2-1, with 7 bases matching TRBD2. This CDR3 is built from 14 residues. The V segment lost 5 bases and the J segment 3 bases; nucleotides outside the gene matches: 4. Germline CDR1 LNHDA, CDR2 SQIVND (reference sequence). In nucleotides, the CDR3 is TGTGCCAGTAGTCCGGGAGGCGACTACAATGAGCAGTTCTTC. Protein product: CASSPGGDYNEQFF.

CDR3: CASSGGGQGHGYTF. The DNA of the CDR3 is TGTGCCAGCAGTGGGGGAGGACAGGGCCATGGCTACACCTTC. The chain is built from TRBV2 and TRBJ1-2, with TRBD1 matching over 8 bases. Germline loops: CDR1 SNHLY, CDR2 FYNNEI. There are 14 residues in the CDR3. The V and J ends lost 4 bases and 6 bases, in that order; junction bases with no gene match: 7. Based on the CDR3 plus reference TRBV2 and TRBJ1-2, the full variable domain is EPEVTQTPSHQVTQMGQEVILRCVPISNHLYFYWYRQILGQKVEFLVSFYNNEISEKSEIFDDQFSVERPDGSNFTLKIRSTKLEDSAMYFCASSGGGQGHGYTFGSGTRLTVV.

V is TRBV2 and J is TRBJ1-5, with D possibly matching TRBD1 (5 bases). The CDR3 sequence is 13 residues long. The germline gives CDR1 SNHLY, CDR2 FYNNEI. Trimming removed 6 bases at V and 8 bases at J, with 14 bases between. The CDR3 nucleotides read TGTGCCAGCAGAGATAAGGGGCTGGAGCCCCAGCATTTT. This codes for CASRDKGLEPQHF.

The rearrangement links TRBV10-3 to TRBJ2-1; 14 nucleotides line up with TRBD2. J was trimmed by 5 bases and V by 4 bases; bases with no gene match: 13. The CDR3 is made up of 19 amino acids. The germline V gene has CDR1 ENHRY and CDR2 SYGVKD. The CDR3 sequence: CAISASGGLAGGKDNEQFF. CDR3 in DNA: TGTGCCATCAGTGCGTCAGGTGGACTAGCGGGAGGAAAGGACAATGAGCAGTTCTTC.

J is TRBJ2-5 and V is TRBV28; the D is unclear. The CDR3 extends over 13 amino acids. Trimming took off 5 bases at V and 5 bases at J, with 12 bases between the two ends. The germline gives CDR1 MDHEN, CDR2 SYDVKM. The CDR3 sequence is CASSPAGAETQYF. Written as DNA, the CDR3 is TGTGCCAGCAGTCCTGCCGGAGCGGAGACCCAGTACTTC.